The sequence of this T cell receptor (beta chain) was determined in a study of cytomegalovirus exposure and HLA in healthy donors. The PCR contained 60 Vbeta and 13 Jbeta primers. Sequenced by immunoSEQ multiplex PCR; TCRdb stores in-frame clones only, minus some. The sample has approximately 160,000 clones, roughly 79% seen once. Only one count was recorded for this clone. V was shortened by 7 bases and J by 7 bases, with 22 bases between the two germline ends. The CDR3 is made up of 15 amino acids. CDR1 is SGHTA, CDR2 FQGNSA, per germline. This TCR came from a woman between 35 and 50 years old in good health and CMV-seropositive. Sample: PBMCs. The chain recombines TRBV7-2 with TRBJ1-1, with D possibly being TRBD1 (5 bases). DNA for the CDR3: TGTGCCAGCAACCCCCGGGTGGGGCAGTTCATTGAAGCTTTCTTT. The encoded protein is CASNPRVGQFIEAFF.